Included here is one T cell receptor (beta chain) sequence, with context. Distinct nucleotide sequences in the sample also encode this CDR3. The data were obtained in a study of CD8+ T cells in alopecia areata. It was cDNA, reverse transcribed from extracted RNA, that served as the sequencing template. This table comes from immunoSEQ multiplex PCR, and its TCRdb copy is limited to in-frame clones, with some not included. The sample yields under 150,000 clones, 53% seen once. The treatment was: oral pan-JAK inhibitor, 5-10 mg twice daily. Germline V gene sequence: CDR1 SQVTM, CDR2 ANQGSEA. The CDR3 consists of 10 residues. The V gene lost 6 bases and the J gene lost 4 bases, with 4 bases spanning the gap.

The sequencing used CD4+ T cells sorted from blood, collected at week 4, from a patient treated with tofacitinib. This TCR was recovered from a human donor with alopecia areata. The chain recombines TRBV29-1 with TRBJ2-1, with D uncertain. This CDR3 reads CSVGYNEQFF. In DNA form, the CDR3 reads TGCAGCGTGGGTTACAATGAGCAGTTCTTC.